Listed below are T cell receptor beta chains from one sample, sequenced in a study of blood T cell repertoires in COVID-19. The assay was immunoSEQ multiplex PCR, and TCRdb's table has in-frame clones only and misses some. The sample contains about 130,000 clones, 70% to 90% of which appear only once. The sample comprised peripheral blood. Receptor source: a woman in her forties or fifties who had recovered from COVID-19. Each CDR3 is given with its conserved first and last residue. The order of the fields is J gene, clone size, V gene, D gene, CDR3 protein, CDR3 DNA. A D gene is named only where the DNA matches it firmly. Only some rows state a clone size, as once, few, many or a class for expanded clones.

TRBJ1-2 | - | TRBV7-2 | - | CASSLSLRTLYTF | TGTGCCAGCAGCTTATCCCTTCGGACACTCTACACCTTC
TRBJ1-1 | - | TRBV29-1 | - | CSHRSAGRFEAFF | TGCAGCCACCGCTCCGCAGGCAGATTTGAAGCTTTCTTT
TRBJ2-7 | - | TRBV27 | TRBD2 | CASSRTGGEDYEQYF | TGTGCCAGCAGCCGGACGGGGGGAGAAGACTACGAGCAGTACTTC
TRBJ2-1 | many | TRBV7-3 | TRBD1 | CASSRGTGEGYEQFF | TGTGCCAGCAGCAGGGGGACAGGGGAAGGCTATGAGCAGTTCTTC
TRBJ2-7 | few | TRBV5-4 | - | CASSLSGMEQYF | TGTGCCAGCAGCTTGTCAGGGATGGAGCAGTACTTC
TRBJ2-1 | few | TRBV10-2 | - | CASSEPYNEQFF | TGCGCCAGCAGTGAGCCGTACAATGAGCAGTTCTTC
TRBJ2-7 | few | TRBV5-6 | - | CASSFRQSEQYF | TGTGCCAGCAGCTTCAGACAGAGCGAGCAGTACTTC
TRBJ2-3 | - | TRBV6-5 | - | CTTAITDTQYF | TGTACAACAGCAATCACAGATACGCAGTATTTT
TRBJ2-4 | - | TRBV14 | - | CASSQVGGAKNIQYF | TGTGCCAGCAGCCAAGTTGGCGGAGCCAAAAACATTCAGTACTTC
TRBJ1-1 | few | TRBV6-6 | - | CASSYTGNTEAFF | TGTGCCAGCAGTTATACAGGGAACACTGAAGCTTTCTTT
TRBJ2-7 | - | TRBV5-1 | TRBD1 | CASSYTGGREQYF | TGCGCCAGCAGCTATACAGGGGGCCGCGAGCAGTACTTC
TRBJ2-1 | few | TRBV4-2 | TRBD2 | CASSQDTRGRAAEQFF | TGTGCCAGCAGCCAAGATACTAGAGGGAGGGCCGCTGAGCAGTTCTTC
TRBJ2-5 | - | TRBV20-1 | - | CSASGLTEETQYF | TGCAGTGCTAGTGGGCTAACAGAAGAGACCCAGTACTTC
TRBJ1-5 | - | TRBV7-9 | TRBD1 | CASSSLQGAGQPQHF | TGTGCCAGCAGCTCATTACAGGGGGCGGGTCAGCCCCAGCATTTT
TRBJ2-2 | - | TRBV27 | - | CASSVSQGRVGELFF | TGTGCCAGCAGTGTTAGCCAGGGGCGGGTCGGGGAGCTGTTTTTT
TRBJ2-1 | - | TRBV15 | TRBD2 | CATSRTSGIPSEQFF | TGTGCCACCAGCAGGACTAGCGGGATTCCCAGTGAGCAGTTCTTC
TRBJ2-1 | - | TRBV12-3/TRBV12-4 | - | CASSLLLAGEQFF | TGTGCCAGCAGTTTACTCCTAGCTGGTGAGCAGTTCTTC
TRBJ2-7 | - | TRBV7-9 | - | CASSLARDEQYF | TGTGCCAGCAGCTTAGCGAGGGACGAGCAGTACTTC
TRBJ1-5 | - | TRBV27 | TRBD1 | CASSPRTGLSNQPQHF | TGTGCCAGCAGTCCCCGGACAGGTCTGAGCAATCAGCCCCAGCATTTT
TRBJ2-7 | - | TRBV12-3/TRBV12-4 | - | CASSIGASYEQYF | TGTGCCAGCAGTATAGGGGCCTCCTACGAGCAGTACTTC
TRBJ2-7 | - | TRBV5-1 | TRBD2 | CASSLGAGPYEQYF | TGCGCCAGCAGCTTGGGAGCGGGGCCCTACGAGCAGTACTTC
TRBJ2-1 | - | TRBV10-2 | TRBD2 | CASSGAGTRRVEQFF | TGCGCCAGCAGTGGGGCCGGGACTAGACGGGTTGAGCAGTTCTTC
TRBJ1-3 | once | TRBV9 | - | CASSVEVAGNTIYF | TGTGCCAGCAGCGTAGAAGTGGCCGGAAACACCATATATTTT
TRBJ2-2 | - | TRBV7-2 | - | CASSLAGPNTGELFF | TGTGCCAGCAGCTTAGCGGGCCCGAACACCGGGGAGCTGTTTTTT
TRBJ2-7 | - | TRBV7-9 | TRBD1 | CASSFTGTVYEQYF | TGTGCCAGCAGCTTCACTGGGACAGTCTACGAGCAGTACTTC
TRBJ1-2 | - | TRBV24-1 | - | CATSDTRRGGIGYTF | TGTGCCACCAGTGATACCAGGCGGGGGGGCATCGGCTACACCTTC
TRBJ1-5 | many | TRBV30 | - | CAWSPLLNQPQHF | TGTGCCTGGAGTCCCCTCCTAAATCAGCCCCAGCATTTT
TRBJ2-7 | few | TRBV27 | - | CASREEGRTHYEQYF | TGTGCCAGCAGAGAGGAGGGGAGAACACACTACGAGCAGTACTTC
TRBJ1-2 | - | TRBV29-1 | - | CSVLQGANYGYTF | TGCAGCGTCCTTCAAGGGGCTAACTATGGCTACACCTTC
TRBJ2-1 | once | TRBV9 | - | CASSVGATGYNEQFF | TGTGCCAGCAGCGTAGGCGCGACAGGATACAATGAGCAGTTCTTC
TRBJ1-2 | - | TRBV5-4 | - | CASSLGLDSHGYTF | TGTGCCAGCAGCTTGGGACTGGATTCTCATGGCTACACCTTC
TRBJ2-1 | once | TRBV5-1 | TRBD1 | CASKVAGGAKLGYNEQFF | TGCGCCAGCAAAGTGGCAGGGGGCGCGAAGTTGGGCTACAATGAGCAGTTCTTC
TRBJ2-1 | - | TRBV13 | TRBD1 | CASSLNRDRGLF | TGTGCCAGCAGCTTAAACCGGGACAGGGGGCTCTTC
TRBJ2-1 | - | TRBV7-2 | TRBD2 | CASSLWAGGRIGYNEQFF | TGTGCCAGCAGCTTATGGGCGGGAGGGCGTATCGGATACAATGAGCAGTTCTTC
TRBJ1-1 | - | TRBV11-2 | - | CASGPDRNTEAFF | TGTGCCAGCGGACCGGACAGGAACACTGAAGCTTTCTTT
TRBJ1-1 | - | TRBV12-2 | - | CASRLKTGYTEAFF | TGTGCAAGTCGCTTAAAGACAGGGTACACTGAAGCTTTCTTT
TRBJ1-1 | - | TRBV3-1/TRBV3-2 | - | CASSQDGETEAFF | TGTGCCAGCAGCCAAGATGGAGAGACTGAAGCTTTCTTT
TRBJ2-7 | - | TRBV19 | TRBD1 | CASSNPETGGMMGSYEQYF | TGTGCCAGTAGTAATCCCGAGACAGGGGGCATGATGGGCTCCTACGAGCAGTACTTC
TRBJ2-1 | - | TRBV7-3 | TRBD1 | CASSLTGTRDYNEQFF | TGTGCCAGCAGCTTGACAGGGACGCGCGACTACAATGAGCAGTTCTTC
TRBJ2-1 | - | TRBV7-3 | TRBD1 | CASSPATGVYNEQFF | TGTGCCAGCAGCCCCGCGACAGGGGTCTACAATGAGCAGTTCTTC
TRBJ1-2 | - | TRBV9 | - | CASRPILNYGYTF | TGTGCCAGCAGGCCCATACTCAACTATGGCTACACCTTC
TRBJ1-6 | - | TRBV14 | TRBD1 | CASSQSGTGHNSPLHF | TGTGCCAGCAGCCAATCCGGGACAGGGCATAATTCACCCCTCCACTTT
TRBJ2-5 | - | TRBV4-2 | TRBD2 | CASSQGLSSGAQETQYF | TGTGCCAGCAGCCAAGGTCTTAGTAGCGGGGCCCAAGAGACCCAGTACTTC
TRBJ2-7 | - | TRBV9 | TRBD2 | CASSASGAGEGEQYF | TGTGCCAGCAGCGCCTCAGGCGCGGGAGAAGGAGAGCAGTACTTC
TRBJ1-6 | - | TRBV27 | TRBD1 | CASRLGTGRSPLHF | TGTGCCAGCAGACTCGGGACAGGGCGCTCACCCCTCCACTTT
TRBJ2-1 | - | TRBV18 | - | CASSRRSQGQSYNEQFF | TGTGCCAGCTCACGCCGGAGCCAAGGACAGTCCTACAATGAGCAGTTCTTC
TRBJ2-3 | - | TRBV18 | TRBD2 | CASSPLLAGGVTDTQYF | TGTGCCAGCTCACCTCTCCTAGCGGGAGGGGTCACAGATACGCAGTATTTT
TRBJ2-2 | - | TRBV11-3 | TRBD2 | CASSLDYPTSGREDGELFF | TGTGCCAGCAGCTTAGATTATCCGACTAGCGGGAGAGAGGACGGGGAGCTGTTTTTT
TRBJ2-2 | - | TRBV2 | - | CASTSDTGELFF | TGTGCCAGCACTTCGGACACCGGGGAGCTGTTTTTT
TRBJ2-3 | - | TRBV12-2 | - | CASRQVLVQARTDTQYF | TGTGCAAGTCGCCAGGTGCTCGTCCAAGCCCGCACAGATACGCAGTATTTT
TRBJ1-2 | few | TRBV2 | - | CASSANLRGGYTF | TGTGCCAGCAGTGCCAACCTCAGGGGAGGCTACACCTTC
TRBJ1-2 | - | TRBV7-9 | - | CASSLAGLNYGYTF | TGTGCCAGCAGCTTAGCAGGACTGAACTATGGCTACACCTTC
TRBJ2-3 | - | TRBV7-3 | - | CASSLKAGTDTQYF | TGTGCCAGCAGCTTAAAGGCGGGCACAGATACGCAGTATTTT
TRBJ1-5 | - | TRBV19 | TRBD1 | CASRSARGQHSNQPQHF | TGTGCCAGTAGATCTGCCCGGGGACAGCATAGCAATCAGCCCCAGCATTTT
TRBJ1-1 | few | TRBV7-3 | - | CASSLTIDTEAFF | TGTGCCAGCAGCTTAACGATAGACACTGAAGCTTTCTTT
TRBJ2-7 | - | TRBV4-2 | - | CASSQGGSYEQYF | TGTGCCAGCAGCCAGGGGGGCTCCTACGAGCAGTACTTC
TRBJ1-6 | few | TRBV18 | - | CASSLQANSPLHF | TGTGCCAGCTCACTACAGGCAAATTCACCCCTCCACTTT
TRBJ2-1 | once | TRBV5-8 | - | CASSLGSSYNEQFF | TGTGCCAGCAGCTTGGGCAGCTCCTACAATGAGCAGTTCTTC
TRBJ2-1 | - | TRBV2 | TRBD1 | CASSEEDRVYNEQFF | TGTGCCAGCAGTGAAGAGGACAGGGTGTACAATGAGCAGTTCTTC